This T cell receptor beta chain was captured in a study of T cell repertoires in cytomegalovirus infection (dated by TCRdb to between 2017 and 2020). About the investigation overall: The HLA type of each donor mattered for the analysis, because public TCR beta signatures pointed to carriage of CMV infection along with the matching HLA type.

Between the V and J ends, shortened by 4 bases and 7 bases respectively, the junction contains 13 bases. The germline V gene specifies KGHDR as CDR1 and SFDVKD as CDR2. The CDR3, from cysteine to phenylalanine, totals 14 residues. CDR3 DNA only is kept here, 42 bases in frame from base 1. The data were produced on an Illumina HiSeq 1500. Through fastp at Q25 and MiXCR, TCRdb rebuilt clones from the public reads, retaining in-frame beta chains. Under each unique CDR3 protein, matching rows form one entry showing the most common genes and DNA. This sample lists about 190,000 distinct CDR3 sequences; about 28% were detected once. 31% of the sample rests with the top ten. This clonotype was seen a few times. There is no known antigen for this receptor. Per-nucleotide qualities are absent, and no much larger clonotype sits a single base away. Study-wide conclusions, independent of this receptor: The ex vivo response was dominated by HLA-C-restricted CMV-specific TCR beta clonotypes, which also provided the single most frequent clonotype in two of eight donors. In both this cohort and an independent cohort of under 450 donors, the cumulative frequency of public TCR beta family members distinguished carriers of CMV infection plus the relevant HLA type.

This receptor was taken from a human donor in good health (CMV status not recorded). Some clones in this sample may be carry-over from other donors' samples. The V and J segments used are TRBV24-1 and TRBJ2-1, with the D gene too uncertain to name. Source material: PBMCs. The CDR3 protein is CATSEADGRNEQFF. The DNA reads as follows: TGTGCCACCAGTGAGGCAGACGGGCGGAATGAGCAGTTCTTC.